Sequencing of this T cell receptor (beta chain) was carried out in a study of blood T cell repertoires in COVID-19. The assay was immunoSEQ multiplex PCR, and TCRdb's table has in-frame clones only and misses some. The sample yields about 230,000 clones, 80% to 90% seen once. Residents of under 25 US areas, aged about 18 to 95 years, made up the participants. Participant-given clinical history determined each cohort assignment. Recovered status applied to Cohort 3 donors who had two consecutive negative PCRs. It also applied to those with clearance or with symptom resolution. The CDR3 sequence is 15 residues long. V was pared by 4 bases and J by 9 bases, with 16 bases between. Germline CDR1 and CDR2: MGHRA and YSYEKL.

The genes are TRBV4-1 and TRBJ1-6, with D perhaps matching TRBD1 (6 bases). The TCR originated in a man between 18 and 35 years old who had recovered from COVID-19. Sequencing used PBMCs or T cells enriched from blood (not recorded which). This CDR3 is CASSLGQHLGSPLHF. CDR3 bases: TGCGCCAGCAGCCTAGGACAGCATCTTGGTTCACCCCTCCACTTT.